This TCR beta chain was sequenced in a study of the immune and genomic landscape of osteosarcoma. Study-wide context: Most patients, 77%, had localized disease at diagnosis. The study's findings and limits: A few cases had one hyperexpanded dominant clone and under 100 clonotypes. Reference clonality came from outside normal skin and healthy blood, not matched tissue.

The post-treatment osteosarcoma tumors were primary, local recurrence or metastasis specimens from poor-prognosis patients. Only in-frame clones appear in the TCRdb table, and some are missing; sequencing was by immunoSEQ multiplex PCR. The sample yields about 1,500 clones, 60% to 70% seen once. CDR1 and CDR2 from the germline V gene are MNHNS and SASEGT. The CDR3 totals 11 residues. V lost 3 bases and J 7 bases, leaving 7 bases between the germline ends. By share, this clone ranks as large. What it binds is unknown. Other DNA sequences within the sample encode an identical CDR3. The chain couples TRBV6-1 to TRBJ2-7; D is uncertain. The sequencing sample was made of primary tumor tissue from the T10 vertebra. The receptor's source is a man aged 18 to 29 with osteosarcoma. The CDR3 spells CASSDGAEQYF. The CDR3 coding sequence is TGTGCCAGCAGTGATGGTGCAGAGCAGTACTTC.